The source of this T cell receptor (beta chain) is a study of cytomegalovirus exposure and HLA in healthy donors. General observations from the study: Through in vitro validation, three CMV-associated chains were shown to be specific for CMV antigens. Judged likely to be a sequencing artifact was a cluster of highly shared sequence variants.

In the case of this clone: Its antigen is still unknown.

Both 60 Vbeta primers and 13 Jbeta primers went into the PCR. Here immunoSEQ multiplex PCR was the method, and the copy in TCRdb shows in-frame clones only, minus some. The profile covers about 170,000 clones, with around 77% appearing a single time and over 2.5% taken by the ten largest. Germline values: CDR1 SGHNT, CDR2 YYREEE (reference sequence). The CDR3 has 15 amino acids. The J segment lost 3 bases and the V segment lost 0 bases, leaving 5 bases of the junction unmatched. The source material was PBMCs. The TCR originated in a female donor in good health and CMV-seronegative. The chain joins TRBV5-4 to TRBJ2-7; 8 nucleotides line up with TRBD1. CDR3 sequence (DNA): TGTGCCAGCAGCTTGGAGGGGACAGGATTCTACGAGCAGTACTTC. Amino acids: CASSLEGTGFYEQYF.